The rows below give T cell receptor beta chains drawn from one sample of a study of CD8 T cell repertoires and HIV-1 epitope variants. The data were produced by immunoSEQ multiplex PCR, yet TCRdb's version contains in-frame clones alone and is incomplete. The sample yields around 5,100 clones, roughly 70% seen once. Their antigens are not known. Sequencing was carried out using cultured CD8+ T cells derived from PBMCs. These receptors were collected from a male donor with HIV. The CDR3 runs from the conserved cysteine through the conserved F or W. The D gene is left open where the match is weak. The size of a clone is reported for some rows only, either as once, few or many, or as a class for expanded clones.

TRBV28,-,TRBJ2-7,-,CASSLAERTDSYEQYF,TGTGCCAGCAGTTTGGCTGAAAGAACGGACTCCTACGAGCAGTACTTC
TRBV19,-,TRBJ1-2,-,CASSIGGFYGYTF,TGTGCCAGTAGTATCGGGGGGTTCTATGGCTACACCTTC
TRBV29-1,-,TRBJ2-3,-,CSVIKGGDTQYF,TGCAGCGTGATCAAGGGGGGGGATACGCAGTATTTT
TRBV27,-,TRBJ2-1,-,CASSLSGSSSYNEQFF,TGTGCCAGCAGTTTAAGCGGATCGAGCTCCTACAATGAGCAGTTCTTC
TRBV11-2,-,TRBJ1-1,TRBD1,CASSLERDRGETFF,TGTGCCAGCAGCTTAGAGAGGGACAGGGGCGAAACTTTCTTT
TRBV5-6,few,TRBJ1-2,-,CASSLDTYGYTF,TGTGCCAGCAGCTTAGACACCTATGGCTACACCTTC
TRBV14,-,TRBJ2-7,-,CASSQLVNYEQYF,TGTGCCAGCAGCCAACTAGTCAACTACGAGCAGTACTTC
TRBV25-1,once,TRBJ1-2,-,CASSEGLSLYGYTF,TGTGCCAGCAGTGAGGGACTTTCCCTTTATGGCTACACCTTC
TRBV4-1,large,TRBJ2-7,TRBD2,CASSQGTSNEQYF,TGCGCCAGCAGCCAAGGGACTAGCAACGAGCAGTACTTC
TRBV6-5,-,TRBJ2-1,-,CASSYSGLQDNEQFF,TGTGCCAGCAGTTACTCGGGGCTTCAAGACAATGAGCAGTTCTTC
TRBV6-5,few,TRBJ2-1,-,CASSPGGGEQFF,TGTGCCAGCAGTCCGGGGGGCGGTGAGCAGTTCTTC
TRBV29-1,-,TRBJ1-4,TRBD1,CSVGRRTGKNEKLFF,TGCAGCGTTGGAAGGAGGACAGGAAAAAATGAAAAACTGTTTTTT
TRBV4-1,-,TRBJ2-3,-,CASSHRVHSTDTQYF,TGCGCCAGCAGCCACAGGGTTCACTCCACAGATACGCAGTATTTT
TRBV5-6,few,TRBJ1-1,-,CASSLGKLNTEAFF,TGTGCCAGCAGTCTCGGAAAGTTGAACACTGAAGCTTTCTTT
TRBV28,few,TRBJ1-4,-,CASSSPDGYNEKLFF,TGTGCCAGCAGTTCTCCCGACGGCTATAATGAAAAACTGTTTTTT
TRBV28,-,TRBJ2-7,-,CASSLGLRRYEQYF,TGTGCCAGCAGTTTAGGCTTAAGGAGATACGAGCAGTACTTC
TRBV5-1,-,TRBJ2-1,-,CASSLDIGSYNEQFF,TGCGCCAGCAGCTTGGATATTGGATCCTACAATGAGCAGTTCTTC
TRBV19,-,TRBJ2-2,-,CASSLQENTGELFF,TGTGCCAGTAGTTTACAGGAGAACACCGGGGAGCTGTTTTTT
TRBV30,-,TRBJ2-7,-,CAWSAPPREQYF,TGTGCCTGGAGTGCACCCCCTAGGGAGCAGTACTTC
TRBV28,-,TRBJ2-7,-,CASSLRGWSYEQYF,TGTGCCAGCAGTTTACGGGGGTGGTCCTACGAGCAGTACTTC
TRBV21-1,few,TRBJ2-5,-,CASSKILRGNQETQYF,TGTGCCAGCAGCAAAATTCTAAGGGGAAACCAAGAGACCCAGTACTTC
TRBV4-3,-,TRBJ2-7,-,CASSQDETGYEQYF,TGCGCCAGCAGCCAAGACGAGACGGGCTACGAGCAGTACTTC
TRBV27,-,TRBJ2-7,-,CASSDTYEQYF,TGTGCCAGCAGTGACACCTACGAGCAGTACTTC
TRBV27,few,TRBJ2-1,-,CASSLGDSYNEQFF,TGTGCCAGCAGTTTAGGGGACTCGTACAATGAGCAGTTCTTC
TRBV19,-,TRBJ1-3,-,CASSMGESSGNTIYF,TGTGCCAGTAGTATGGGGGAAAGCTCTGGAAACACCATATATTTT
TRBV13,few,TRBJ1-1,-,CASSPEGGKTEAFF,TGTGCCAGCAGCCCCGAGGGGGGAAAGACTGAAGCTTTCTTT
TRBV5-4,-,TRBJ2-2,TRBD1,CASTPWGQANTGELFF,TGTGCCAGCACCCCTTGGGGACAGGCGAACACCGGGGAGCTGTTTTTT
TRBV6-1,once,TRBJ2-1,TRBD2,CASSDVPGLAQEQFF,TGTGCCAGCAGTGACGTCCCGGGACTAGCACAGGAGCAGTTCTTC
TRBV10-1,few,TRBJ2-7,-,CASSESRDYEQYF,TGCGCCAGCAGTGAGTCGAGGGACTACGAGCAGTACTTC
TRBV19,few,TRBJ1-5,-,CASSLDGNQPQHF,TGTGCCAGTAGCCTCGACGGCAATCAGCCCCAGCATTTT
TRBV29-1,-,TRBJ2-7,TRBD1,CSVGQGIGEQYF,TGCAGCGTGGGACAGGGCATAGGGGAGCAGTACTTC
TRBV6-5,-,TRBJ2-7,-,CASSWNYPYEQYF,TGTGCCAGCAGTTGGAACTACCCCTACGAGCAGTACTTC
TRBV7-9,once,TRBJ2-3,-,CASSLASTDTQYF,TGTGCCAGCAGCTTAGCCAGTACAGATACGCAGTATTTT
TRBV19,few,TRBJ1-1,TRBD1,CASRTGVRNTEAFF,TGTGCCAGTAGGACAGGGGTGCGGAACACTGAAGCTTTCTTT
TRBV27,-,TRBJ1-1,TRBD1,CASSLSWTGWDTEAFF,TGTGCCAGCAGTTTATCGTGGACAGGGTGGGACACTGAAGCTTTCTTT
TRBV7-9,-,TRBJ2-3,TRBD2,CASSFPQTSGSTDTQYF,TGTGCCAGCAGCTTCCCCCAGACTAGCGGGAGCACAGATACGCAGTATTTT
TRBV19,-,TRBJ2-4,TRBD2,CASSMAGTRRHIQYF,TGTGCCAGTAGTATGGCCGGGACTAGGCGACACATTCAGTACTTC
TRBV5-6,-,TRBJ2-3,-,CASRGDTLTDTQYF,TGTGCCAGCAGAGGGGATACTCTCACAGATACGCAGTATTTT
TRBV19,-,TRBJ2-1,TRBD2,CASSVMAGAYNEQFF,TGTGCCAGTAGTGTAATGGCGGGAGCATACAATGAGCAGTTCTTC
TRBV13,few,TRBJ1-1,TRBD1,CASSHTGDSEAFF,TGTGCCAGCAGCCATACAGGGGACTCTGAAGCTTTCTTT
TRBV5-1,once,TRBJ1-1,TRBD1,CASSLVTGSNTEAFF,TGCGCCAGCAGCTTGGTGACAGGGTCGAACACTGAAGCTTTCTTT
TRBV5-1,few,TRBJ2-1,TRBD1,CASSRGTGNEQFF,TGCGCCAGCAGCCGTGGGACAGGTAACGAGCAGTTCTTC
TRBV18,-,TRBJ2-1,TRBD2,CASSPPGGSSYNEQFF,TGTGCCAGCTCACCACCGGGCGGGAGCTCCTACAATGAGCAGTTCTTC
TRBV5-4,few,TRBJ2-7,-,CASSLASYEQYF,TGTGCCAGCAGTCTGGCCTCCTACGAGCAGTACTTC